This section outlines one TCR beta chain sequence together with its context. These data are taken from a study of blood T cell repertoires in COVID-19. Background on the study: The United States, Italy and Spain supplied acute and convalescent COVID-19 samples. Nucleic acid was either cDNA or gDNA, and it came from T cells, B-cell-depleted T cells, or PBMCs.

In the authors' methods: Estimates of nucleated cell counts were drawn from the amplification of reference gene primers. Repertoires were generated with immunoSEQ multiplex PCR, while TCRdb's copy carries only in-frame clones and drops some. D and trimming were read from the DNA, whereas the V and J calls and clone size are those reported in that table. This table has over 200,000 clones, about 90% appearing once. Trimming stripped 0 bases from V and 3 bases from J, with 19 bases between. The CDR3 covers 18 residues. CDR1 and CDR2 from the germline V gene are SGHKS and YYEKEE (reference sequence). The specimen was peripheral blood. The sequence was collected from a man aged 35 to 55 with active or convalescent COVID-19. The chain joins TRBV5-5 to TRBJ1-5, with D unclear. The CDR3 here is CASSLEVIIGAHNQPQHF. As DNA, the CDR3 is TGTGCCAGCAGCTTGGAAGTAATTATCGGAGCCCACAATCAGCCCCAGCATTTT.